Listed here are 11 T cell receptor beta chains from one sample, sequenced in a study of blood T cell repertoires in COVID-19. The protocol was immunoSEQ multiplex PCR, while the TCRdb copy is restricted to in-frame clones and leaves out a portion. There are some 180,000 clones in the sample; around 82% occur only once, and less than 5.5% lies in the top ten. The sample taken for sequencing was PBMCs or T cells enriched from blood (not recorded which). Receptors originate from a woman aged 60-75 years with acute COVID-19.

V is TRBV5-5 and J is TRBJ2-3; 13 bases are shared with TRBD2. The V and J ends lost 0 bases and 3 bases, in that order; junction bases with no gene match: 4. The CDR3 covers 17 residues. CDR1 is SGHKS and CDR2 is YYEKEE in the germline V gene (reference sequence). In DNA, the CDR3 is TGTGCCAGCAGCTTGGGGACTAGCGGGAGACTGACAGATACGCAGTATTTT. Protein product: CASSLGTSGRLTDTQYF.

V is TRBV18 and J is TRBJ1-5; D perhaps matches TRBD1 (6 bases). Germline-derived CDR1 and CDR2 are KGHSH and LQKENI. The CDR3 has 15 residues. Trimming took 6 bases from V and 5 from J, leaving 17 bases between them. In DNA, the CDR3 is TGTGCCAGCTCTCCCCAGGGGATTCGGGATCAGCCCCAGCATTTT. Protein sequence: CASSPQGIRDQPQHF.

V usage is TRBV30 and J usage is TRBJ1-4; 7 nucleotides match TRBD1. Losses at the gene ends were 4 bases for V and 0 bases for J; bases not matched to a gene: 14. Germline lookup yields CDR1 GTSNPN and CDR2 SVGIG (reference sequence). The CDR3 runs 18 residues. The DNA of the CDR3 is TGTGCCTGGAAGTTCGGGACAGCCTTCTTTGCAACTAATGAAAAACTGTTTTTT. Its translation is CAWKFGTAFFATNEKLFF.

The genes are TRBV30 and TRBJ2-7; D perhaps matches TRBD1 (6 bases). CDR3 size: 13 residues. Germline V gives CDR1 GTSNPN, CDR2 SVGIG (reference sequence). V shed 2 bases and J shed 2 bases, with 10 bases lying between them. The CDR3 loop reads CAWSLGQPYEQYF. CDR3 in DNA: TGTGCCTGGAGTCTTGGACAGCCCTACGAGCAGTACTTC.

The chain employs TRBV7-2 and TRBJ2-7; D might be TRBD1 (6 bases). The CDR3 is 15 amino acids. Germline V CDR1 and CDR2: SGHTA, FQGNSA. The V gene lost 3 bases and the J gene lost 3 bases, with 15 bases spanning the gap. The CDR3 region has the DNA TGTGCCAGCAGCTTCAATCTACAGGGTTACTACGAGCAGTACTTC. Its translation: CASSFNLQGYYEQYF.

The J gene is TRBJ1-4, the V gene TRBV10-1; D might be TRBD1 (5 bases). Trimming stripped 6 bases from V and 4 bases from J, with 12 bases between. The germline CDR1 and CDR2 sequences are WNHNN and SYGVQD (reference sequence). The CDR3 contains 14 residues. The chain's CDR3 is CASSPGLSNEKLFF. DNA of the CDR3: TGCGCCAGCAGCCCGGGACTGAGTAATGAAAAACTGTTTTTT.

The chain has TRBV28 and TRBJ1-5; possibly TRBD1 for D (5 bases). The germline V and J ends were trimmed by 8 bases and 0 bases, with 20 bases remaining between them. Germline CDR1 and CDR2: MDHEN and SYDVKM. CDR3 length: 17 residues. The DNA for the CDR3 is TGTGCCAGCCGAACAGGCCGTCCTTTGAATAGCAATCAGCCCCAGCATTTT. It yields the protein CASRTGRPLNSNQPQHF. Complete variable domain (other parts from reference TRBV28 and TRBJ1-5): DVKVTQSSRYLVKRTGEKVFLECVQDMDHENMFWYRQDPGLGLRLIYFSYDVKMKEKGDIPEGYSVSREKKERFSLILESASTNQTSMYLCASRTGRPLNSNQPQHFGDGTRLSIL.

J is TRBJ1-2 and V is TRBV28, with 7 bases identical to TRBD1. The CDR3 runs 14 residues. With V trimmed by 5 bases and J by 5 bases, 8 bases remained unmatched. CDR1 MDHEN and CDR2 SYDVKM come from the germline V gene. The chain's CDR3 is CASSLTGPWYGYTF. CDR3 DNA: TGTGCCAGCAGTCTGACAGGGCCTTGGTATGGCTACACCTTC.

This chain links TRBV7-2 with TRBJ2-7, with 13 bases lining up with TRBD2. V lost 3 bases to trimming and J lost 7 bases; unmatched junction nucleotides: 3. This CDR3 spans 14 amino acids. Germline loops: CDR1 SGHTA, CDR2 FQGNSA. The CDR3 here is CASSFLGLAGEQYF. CDR3 coding DNA: TGTGCCAGCAGCTTCTTGGGACTAGCGGGAGAGCAGTACTTC.

This chain joins TRBV29-1 and TRBJ2-7, with 7 bases fitting TRBD1. This CDR3 region has 13 residues. From germline, CDR1 is SQVTM and CDR2 ANQGSEA. Trimming removed 8 bases from V and 6 bases from J; junction bases left unmatched: 13. The CDR3 DNA reads TGCAGCATGAGGACAGGATTCCCCGCCGAGCAGTACTTC. Its protein is CSMRTGFPAEQYF.

This chain links TRBV9 with TRBJ2-5; TRBD1 agrees at 8 bases. CDR3 length: 15 amino acids. Germline V gene data show CDR1 as SGDLS and CDR2 as YYNGEE. Trimming at V came to 3 bases and at J to 2 bases, leaving 6 bases not matched to a gene. The CDR3 spells CASSAPRTGQETQYF. CDR3 coding DNA: TGTGCCAGCAGCGCGCCACGGACAGGGCAAGAGACCCAGTACTTC.